The 10 T cell receptor beta chains below come from one sample, sequenced in a study of shared clonotypes between healthy human individuals. Clones were sequenced by immunoSEQ multiplex PCR, and TCRdb holds only the in-frame ones, with some missing. The sample lists over 800,000 clones, 80% to 95% occurring once. Cells designated naive CD8 were CD45RO-negative and were positively selected for CCR7, with terminally differentiated effector memory CD45RA+ cells excluded. The specimen sequenced was naive CD8+ T cells sorted from blood. Receptors originate from a man aged 30 to 45 in good health.

The chain uses TRBV7-7 and TRBJ2-5; 13 nucleotides line up with TRBD2. The CDR3 totals 19 residues. In germline, CDR1 is SSHAT, CDR2 FNYEAQ (reference sequence). Trimming cost V 2 bases and J 2 bases; bases outside gene matches: 11. CDR3 coding DNA: TGTGCCAGCAGCTTATTCCTCAGGGGGACTAGCGGGATGCAAGAGACCCAGTACTTC. Translation: CASSLFLRGTSGMQETQYF.

To note about this clone: One junction end does not reproduce the germline sequence, and a read error may be involved. This chain connects TRBV29-1 to TRBJ2-2, with TRBD2 matching 8 bases. The CDR3 extends over 16 amino acids. Per germline, CDR1 SQVTM and CDR2 ANQGSEA. CDR3 DNA: TGCAGCGTGGAAGGGCGGCTAGCGGGGAACACCGGGGAGCTGTTTTTT. It encodes CSVEGRLAGNTGELFF.

The rearrangement links TRBV15 to TRBJ2-1; 12 bases are shared with TRBD2. There are 19 residues in the CDR3. Germline V CDR1 and CDR2: LNHNV, YYDKDF (reference sequence). V shed 0 bases and J 4 bases; nucleotides not matched to a gene: 10. CDR3 bases: TGTGCCACCAGCAGAGATGGGGAACTAGCGGGAGGACCTTACAATGAGCAGTTCTTC. Protein product: CATSRDGELAGGPYNEQFF.

The rearrangement joins TRBV28 to TRBJ1-1; 8 bases fit TRBD1. This CDR3 contains 12 residues. Germline assignment: CDR1 MDHEN and CDR2 SYDVKM. With 7 bases clipped from V and 4 bases from J, the junction kept 2 bases outside the gene matches. For the CDR3, the DNA is TGTGCCAGCATCAGGGGGCCCACTGAAGCTTTCTTT. Residues: CASIRGPTEAFF.

The chain is built from TRBV5-1 and TRBJ2-7; D unresolved. Germline CDR1 and CDR2: SGHRS and YFSETQ. The CDR3 has 15 residues. Between the trimmed V and J ends, which lost 2 bases and 3 bases, there was a span of 15 bases. The CDR3, as DNA: TGCGCCAGCAGCTTAGCGACGCTCGGCAGCTACGAGCAGTACTTC. It translates to CASSLATLGSYEQYF.

The chain carries TRBV28 and TRBJ1-4; unclear D gene. Germline V gene sequence: CDR1 MDHEN, CDR2 SYDVKM. The V end was cut by 4 bases, the J end by 2 bases, with 5 bases between. CDR3 length: 13 residues. In DNA, the CDR3 is TGTGCCAGCAGTTCTCTTACTAATGAAAAACTGTTTTTT. It is translated as CASSSLTNEKLFF.

V and J are TRBV4-1 and TRBJ2-7; 9 bases agree with TRBD2. The germline V gene encodes CDR1 MGHRA and CDR2 YSYEKL. This CDR3 is built from 14 residues. Trimming cost V 1 base and J 6 bases; bases outside gene matches: 4. In nucleotides, the CDR3 is TGCGCCAGCAGCCAAGTGGCGGGAGGGCGCGAGCAGTACTTC. Its translation: CASSQVAGGREQYF.

The V and J genes are TRBV9 and TRBJ2-7; TRBD2 matches at 10 bases. Losses at the gene ends were 1 base for V and 1 base for J; bases not matched to a gene: 2. Germline V CDR1 and CDR2: SGDLS, YYNGEE. The CDR3 totals 15 residues. In DNA, the CDR3 is TGTGCCAGCAGCGTAACTAGCGGGAAGTCCTACGAGCAGTACTTC. It yields the protein CASSVTSGKSYEQYF.

The V gene is TRBV11-2, the J gene TRBJ2-3, with TRBD2 matching over 8 bases. Germline lookup yields CDR1 SGHAT and CDR2 FQNNGV. The CDR3 is 16 amino acids. V dropped 0 bases and J dropped 4; count of bases not matched to a gene: 6. Here the CDR3 DNA reads TGTGCCAGCAGCTTAGATCCAGCGGGGGTCCCAGATACGCAGTATTTT. Its translation is CASSLDPAGVPDTQYF.

J is TRBJ2-2 and V is TRBV9; D is unresolved. V lost 5 bases and J lost 0, with 11 bases in between. The germline V gene encodes CDR1 SGDLS and CDR2 YYNGEE. The CDR3 has 15 amino acids. CDR3 sequence: CASSPRVANTGELFF. The DNA for the CDR3 is TGTGCCAGCAGTCCCCGGGTGGCGAACACCGGGGAGCTGTTTTTT.